This paragraph reports one TCR beta chain. As yet, its antigen is unknown. The source of the sample is a study of cytomegalovirus exposure and HLA in healthy donors. The CDR3 consists of 14 residues. The germline CDR1 and CDR2 sequences are SGHTA and FQGNSA. J was trimmed by 3 bases and V by 5 bases; bases with no gene match: 4. The PCR employed 60 Vbeta primers together with 13 Jbeta primers. The repertoire was sequenced with immunoSEQ multiplex PCR; TCRdb's copy has only in-frame clones and lacks some. Of some 150,000 clones listed, around 82% were seen once; the top ten hold around 10%. Study-wide results and caveats: It was reported in a later analysis that an Asian-associated ancestry cluster showed fewer N-insertions than the roughly 670-donor mean.

V gene TRBV7-2 combines with J gene TRBJ2-5; 9 nucleotides line up with TRBD1. The sequenced material came from PBMCs. The sequence was obtained from a man aged 50-59 years in good health and CMV-seropositive. CDR3 nucleotides: TGTGCCAGCAGCCCGCGGGACAGGGAAGAGACCCAGTACTTC. It yields the protein CASSPRDREETQYF.